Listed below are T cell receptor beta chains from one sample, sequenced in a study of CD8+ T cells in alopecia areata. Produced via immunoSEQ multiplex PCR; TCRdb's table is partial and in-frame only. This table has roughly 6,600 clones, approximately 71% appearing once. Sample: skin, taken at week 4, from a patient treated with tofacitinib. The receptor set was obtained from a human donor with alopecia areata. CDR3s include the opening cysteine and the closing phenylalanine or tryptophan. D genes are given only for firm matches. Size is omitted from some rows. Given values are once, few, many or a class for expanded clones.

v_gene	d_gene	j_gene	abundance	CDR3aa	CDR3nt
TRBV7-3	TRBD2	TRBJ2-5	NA	CASSPLAGAGETQYF	TGTGCCAGCAGCCCATTAGCGGGAGCAGGGGAGACCCAGTACTTC
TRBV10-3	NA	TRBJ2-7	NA	CAISDSGSLSSYEQYF	TGTGCCATCAGTGATTCAGGTTCCCTAAGCTCCTACGAGCAGTACTTC
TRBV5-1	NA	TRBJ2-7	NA	CASSPTGRIHYYPLYEQYF	TGCGCCAGCAGCCCCACGGGACGGATCCACTACTATCCCTTATACGAGCAGTACTTC
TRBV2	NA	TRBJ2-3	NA	CASSESFRDTQYF	TGTGCCAGCAGTGAATCTTTCAGAGATACGCAGTATTTT
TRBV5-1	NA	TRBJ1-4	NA	CASSRALGTGEKLFF	TGCGCCAGCAGCCGCGCGTTGGGGACTGGTGAAAAACTGTTTTTT
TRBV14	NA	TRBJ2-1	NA	CASSQVGKSSQNHNEQFF	TGTGCCAGCAGCCAAGTGGGGAAGTCGTCACAGAACCACAATGAGCAGTTCTTC
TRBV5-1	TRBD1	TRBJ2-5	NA	CASSLAGTGYETQYF	TGCGCCAGCAGCTTGGCGGGGACAGGGTATGAGACCCAGTACTTC
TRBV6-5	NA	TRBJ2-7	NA	CASKRGRDYEQYF	TGTGCCAGCAAGAGGGGCAGAGACTACGAGCAGTACTTC
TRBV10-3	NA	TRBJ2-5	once	CAISEPFLLARDKETQYF	TGTGCCATCAGTGAGCCCTTCCTGCTAGCGCGAGATAAAGAGACCCAGTACTTC
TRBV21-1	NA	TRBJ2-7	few	CASICEQYF	TGTGCCAGCATTTGCGAGCAGTACTTC
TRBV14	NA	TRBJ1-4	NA	CASSPGTTNEKLFF	TGTGCCAGCAGCCCAGGGACAACTAATGAAAAACTGTTTTTT
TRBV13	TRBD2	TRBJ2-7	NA	CASSLQPSGGAYEQYF	TGTGCCAGCAGCCTACAACCTAGCGGGGGGGCCTACGAGCAGTACTTC
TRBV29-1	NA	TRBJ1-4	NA	CSVQGQDEKLFF	TGCAGCGTTCAAGGACAAGATGAAAAACTGTTTTTT
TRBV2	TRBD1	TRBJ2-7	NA	CASTTDRGYYEQYF	TGTGCCAGCACTACCGACAGGGGGTACTACGAGCAGTACTTC
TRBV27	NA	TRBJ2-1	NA	CASSFLPLLGNEQFF	TGTGCCAGCAGTTTCCTCCCCCTCCTGGGAAATGAGCAGTTCTTC
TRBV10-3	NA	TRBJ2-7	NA	CAISELRSAYEQYF	TGTGCCATCAGTGAGTTAAGGTCAGCCTACGAGCAGTACTTC
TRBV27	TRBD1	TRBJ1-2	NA	CASSPIDRAHDGYTF	TGTGCCAGCAGTCCTATTGACAGGGCGCACGATGGCTACACCTTC
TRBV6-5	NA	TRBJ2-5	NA	CASSYSDPTETQYF	TGTGCCAGCAGTTACTCGGACCCAACGGAGACCCAGTACTTC
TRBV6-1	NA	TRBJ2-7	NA	CASSELGAGYEQYF	TGTGCCAGCAGTGAGCTCGGGGCGGGGTACGAGCAGTACTTC
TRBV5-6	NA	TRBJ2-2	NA	CASSLSGSAYTGELFF	TGTGCCAGCAGCTTGAGCGGTAGCGCCTACACCGGGGAGCTGTTTTTT
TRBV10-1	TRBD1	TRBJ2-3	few	CASSTTGTGGWDTQYF	TGCGCCAGCAGTACAACCGGGACAGGGGGATGGGATACGCAGTATTTT
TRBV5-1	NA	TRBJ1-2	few	CASSLGKDANGYTF	TGCGCCAGCAGCTTAGGCAAGGACGCGAATGGCTACACCTTC
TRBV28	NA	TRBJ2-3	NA	CASSMYSDTQYF	TGTGCCAGCAGTATGTACTCAGATACGCAGTATTTT